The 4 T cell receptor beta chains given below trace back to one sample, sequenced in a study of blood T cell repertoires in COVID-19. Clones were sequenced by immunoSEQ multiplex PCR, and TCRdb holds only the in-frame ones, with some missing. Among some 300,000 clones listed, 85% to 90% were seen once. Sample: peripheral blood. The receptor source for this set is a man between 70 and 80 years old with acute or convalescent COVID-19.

For the CDR3, the DNA is TGTGCCAGCAGCTTAGCGACTGATGGGGATACGCAGTATTTT. Amino acid sequence: CASSLATDGDTQYF. The rearrangement joins TRBV7-8 to TRBJ2-3; D not certain. The V and J ends lost 0 bases and 6 bases respectively, with 10 bases between them. The germline V gene encodes CDR1 SGHVS and CDR2 FQNEAQ. CDR3 length: 14 residues.

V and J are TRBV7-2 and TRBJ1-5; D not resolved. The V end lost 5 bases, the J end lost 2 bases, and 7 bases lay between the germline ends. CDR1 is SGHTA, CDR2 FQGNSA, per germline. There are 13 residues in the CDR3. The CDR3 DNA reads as TGTGCCAGCAGCCCAGGCGGCAATCAGCCCCAGCATTTT. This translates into CASSPGGNQPQHF.

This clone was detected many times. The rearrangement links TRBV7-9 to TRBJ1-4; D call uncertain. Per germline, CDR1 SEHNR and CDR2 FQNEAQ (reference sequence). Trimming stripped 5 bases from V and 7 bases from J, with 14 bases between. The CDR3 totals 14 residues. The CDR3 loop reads CASSRGLRGEKLFF. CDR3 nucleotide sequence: TGTGCCAGCAGCCGTGGGCTACGGGGTGAAAAACTGTTTTTT.

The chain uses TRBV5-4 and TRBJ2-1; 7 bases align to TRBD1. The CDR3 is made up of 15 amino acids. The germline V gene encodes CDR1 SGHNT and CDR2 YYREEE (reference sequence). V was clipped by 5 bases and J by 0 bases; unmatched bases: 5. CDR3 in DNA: TGTGCCAGCAGTCGGGACAGTAGCTCCTACAATGAGCAGTTCTTC. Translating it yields CASSRDSSSYNEQFF. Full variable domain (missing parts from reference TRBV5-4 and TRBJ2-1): ETGVTQSPTHLIKTRGQQVTLRCSSQSGHNTVSWYQQALGQGPQFIFQYYREEENGRGNFPPRFSGLQFPNYSSELNVNALELDDSALYLCASSRDSSSYNEQFFGPGTRLTVL.